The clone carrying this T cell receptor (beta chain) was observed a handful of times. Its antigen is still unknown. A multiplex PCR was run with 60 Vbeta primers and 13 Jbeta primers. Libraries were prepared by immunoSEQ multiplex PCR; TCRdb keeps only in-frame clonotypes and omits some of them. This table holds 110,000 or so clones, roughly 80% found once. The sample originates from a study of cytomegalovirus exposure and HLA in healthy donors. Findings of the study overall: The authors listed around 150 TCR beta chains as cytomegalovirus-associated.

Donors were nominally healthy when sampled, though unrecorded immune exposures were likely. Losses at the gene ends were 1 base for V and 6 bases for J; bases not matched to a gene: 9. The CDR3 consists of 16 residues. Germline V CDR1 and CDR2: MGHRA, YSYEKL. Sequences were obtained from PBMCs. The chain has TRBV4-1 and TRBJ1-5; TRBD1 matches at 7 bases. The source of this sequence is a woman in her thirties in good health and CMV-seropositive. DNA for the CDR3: TGCGCCAGCAGCCAAGTCGAACAGGGGATTCGTCAGCCCCAGCATTTT. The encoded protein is CASSQVEQGIRQPQHF.